The present TCR beta chain was sequenced within a study of blood T cell repertoires in COVID-19. Study overall: From the United States, Italy and Spain came samples of acute and convalescent COVID-19. Sources were T cells, B-cell-depleted T cells, or PBMCs; the material itself was cDNA or gDNA.

This clone is a singleton in its sample. In the original workflow: By means of reference gene primer amplification, nucleated cell counts were estimated. Using immunoSEQ multiplex PCR, the repertoire was profiled, and TCRdb retains in-frame clones only, with some absent. V, J and clone size are taken as reported in that table, and D and trimming were inferred from the DNA itself. This sample has approximately 150,000 clones; around 80% occur once, and the top ten carry 10%. This sequence was found in a man aged 55 to 70 with active or convalescent COVID-19. Specimen: peripheral blood.

In DNA, the CDR3 is TGTGCCAGCAGTTTAGGGAGAGTTAGCAATCAGCCCCAGCATTTT. Its translation is CASSLGRVSNQPQHF. The chain employs TRBV6-6 and TRBJ1-5, with no clear D. The CDR3 extends over 15 amino acids. The ends were cut back, 4 bases at V and 0 bases at J, with 10 bases in the middle. CDR1 MNHNY and CDR2 SVGAGI come from the germline V gene (reference sequence).